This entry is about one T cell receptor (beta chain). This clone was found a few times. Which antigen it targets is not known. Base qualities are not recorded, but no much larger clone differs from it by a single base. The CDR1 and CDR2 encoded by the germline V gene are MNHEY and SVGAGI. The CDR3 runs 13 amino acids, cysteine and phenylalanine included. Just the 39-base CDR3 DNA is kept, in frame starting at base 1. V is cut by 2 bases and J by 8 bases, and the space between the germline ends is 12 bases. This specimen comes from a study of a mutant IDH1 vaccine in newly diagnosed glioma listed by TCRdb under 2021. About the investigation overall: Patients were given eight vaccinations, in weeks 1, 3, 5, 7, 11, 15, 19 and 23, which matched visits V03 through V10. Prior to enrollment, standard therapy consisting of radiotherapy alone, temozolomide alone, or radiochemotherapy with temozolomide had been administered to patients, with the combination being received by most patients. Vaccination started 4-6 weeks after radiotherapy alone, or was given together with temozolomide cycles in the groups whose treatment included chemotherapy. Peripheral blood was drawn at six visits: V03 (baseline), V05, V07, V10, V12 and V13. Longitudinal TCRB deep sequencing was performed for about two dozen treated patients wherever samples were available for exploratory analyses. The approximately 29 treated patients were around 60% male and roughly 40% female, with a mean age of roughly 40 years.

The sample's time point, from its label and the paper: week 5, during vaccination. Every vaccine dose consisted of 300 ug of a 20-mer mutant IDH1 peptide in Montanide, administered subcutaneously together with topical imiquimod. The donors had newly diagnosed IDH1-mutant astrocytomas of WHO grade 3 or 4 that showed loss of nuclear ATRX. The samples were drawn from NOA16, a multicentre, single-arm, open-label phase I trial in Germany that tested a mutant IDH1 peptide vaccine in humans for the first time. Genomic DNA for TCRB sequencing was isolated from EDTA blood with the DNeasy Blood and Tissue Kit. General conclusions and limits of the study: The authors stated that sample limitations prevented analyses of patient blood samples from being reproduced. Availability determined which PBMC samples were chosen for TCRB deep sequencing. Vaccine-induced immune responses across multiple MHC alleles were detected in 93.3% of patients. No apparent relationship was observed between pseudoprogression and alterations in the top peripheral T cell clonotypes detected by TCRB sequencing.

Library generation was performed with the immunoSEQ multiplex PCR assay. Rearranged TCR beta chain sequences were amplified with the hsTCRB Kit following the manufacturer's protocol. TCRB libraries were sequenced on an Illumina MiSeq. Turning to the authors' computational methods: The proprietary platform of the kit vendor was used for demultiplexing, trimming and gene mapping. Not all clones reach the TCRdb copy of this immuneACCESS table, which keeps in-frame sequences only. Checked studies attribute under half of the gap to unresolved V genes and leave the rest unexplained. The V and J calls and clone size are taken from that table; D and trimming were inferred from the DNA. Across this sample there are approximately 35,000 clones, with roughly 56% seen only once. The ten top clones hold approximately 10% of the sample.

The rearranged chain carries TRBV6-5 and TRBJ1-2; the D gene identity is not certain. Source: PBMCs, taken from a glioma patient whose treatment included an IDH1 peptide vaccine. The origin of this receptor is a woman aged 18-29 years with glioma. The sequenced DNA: TGTGCCAGCAGTTACAGGGAGGCGAGAGGCTACACCTTC. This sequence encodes CASSYREARGYTF.